One and the same sample provided the 5 T cell receptor beta chains below, sequenced in a study of shared clonotypes between healthy human individuals. Generated by immunoSEQ multiplex PCR, the TCRdb table keeps only in-frame clones and is missing some. The sample holds about 2.4 million clones, around nine tenths seen once. Sequencing was carried out using naive CD4+ T cells sorted from blood. Subset given: CD45RA+ positively selected. These receptors came from a young man in good health.

This clone was seen once. The same CDR3 also results from other DNA sequences found in this sample. V is TRBV5-1 and J is TRBJ1-2; unclear D gene. Germline V lookup: CDR1 SGHRS, CDR2 YFSETQ. V shed 0 bases and J shed 2 bases, with 8 bases lying between them. This CDR3 has 14 amino acids. DNA of the CDR3: TGCGCCAGCAGCTTGGCCGTGGGCAACTATGGCTACACCTTC. Amino acids: CASSLAVGNYGYTF.

The V and J genes are TRBV2 and TRBJ1-2, with 7 bases that match TRBD1. Germline V gives CDR1 SNHLY, CDR2 FYNNEI. This CDR3 is 13 amino acids long. Trimming removed 5 bases from V and 2 bases from J; junction bases left unmatched: 2. Written as DNA, the CDR3 is TGTGCCAGCAGTTGGGACAGCAACTATGGCTACACCTTC. This translates into CASSWDSNYGYTF.

The rearrangement joins TRBV4-3 to TRBJ2-3; D gene uncertain. Trimming shortened V by 1 base and J by 6 bases, and 14 bases separated the two germline ends. CDR3 length equals 15 residues. Germline values: CDR1 LGHNA, CDR2 YSLEER. DNA of the CDR3: TGCGCCAGCAGCCAAGGTAATGCGGAGAGGGATACGCAGTATTTT. It is translated as CASSQGNAERDTQYF.

The V and J genes are TRBV19 and TRBJ2-3; D not resolved. This CDR3 has 13 residues. V lost 2 bases to trimming and J lost 4 bases, with 7 bases between them. Germline loops: CDR1 LNHDA, CDR2 SQIVND (reference sequence). The CDR3 region has the DNA TGTGCCAGTAGTATACAAGTGGCAGATACGCAGTATTTT. This sequence encodes CASSIQVADTQYF.

The J gene is TRBJ2-5, the V gene TRBV10-3, with D possibly TRBD1 on 5 matching bases. The CDR3 contains 15 residues. Germline V gene data show CDR1 as ENHRY and CDR2 as SYGVKD. V lost 2 bases and J 5 bases, leaving 15 bases between the germline ends. In DNA, the CDR3 is TGTGCCATCAGTGAGCTTCCTTGGGGCAGGGAGACCCAGTACTTC. Its protein is CAISELPWGRETQYF.